This T cell receptor (beta chain) was profiled in a study of vaccination and CD4 T cells after COVID-19. Study-wide context: Drawing of post-COVID samples took place a median 101 days after diagnosis (range 35 to 161). Study results and caveats: Within the convalescent patients, a median around 90% of the SARS-CoV-2-reactive clones were ones that appeared only post-vaccination.

As to this clonotype: No antigen is known for it.

The time point here: late sampling 161 to 241 days after vaccination in a few convalescent patients. Treatment specified: roughly 11-day PBMC culture with coronavirus spike peptide pools or control peptides (ViraFEST assay). ViraFEST relied on peptide pools to expand antigen-specific T cells; the TCRs were sequenced afterward. After being plated at two million per well, PBMCs were cultured with about 10 IU/ml IL-2 and approximately 9.2 ug/ml peptide pools. Sequence data for DNA of cultured CD4+ T cells were generated by the Oncomine TCR Beta short-read assay. TCRdb itself ran the PCR reads through MiXCR, one entry per CDR3 protein. The table shows fewer than 25,000 distinct CDR3 sequences, with under 40% occurring only once. There are 14 residues in the CDR3. J gave up 5 bases and V 6 bases, and 7 bases lay outside the gene matches. Germline CDR1 reads DFQATT; CDR2 reads SNEGSKA (reference sequence).

This chain uses TRBV20-1 with TRBJ1-6; TRBD1 aligns across 7 bases. This specimen was CD4+ T cells from blood, cultured in vitro, taken about 7 months after SARS-CoV-2 vaccination. The TCR was taken from a human donor who had recovered from COVID-19. The CDR3: CSAENTGDNSPLHF. CDR3 DNA: TGCAGTGCCGAAAATACAGGGGATAATTCACCCCTCCACTTT.